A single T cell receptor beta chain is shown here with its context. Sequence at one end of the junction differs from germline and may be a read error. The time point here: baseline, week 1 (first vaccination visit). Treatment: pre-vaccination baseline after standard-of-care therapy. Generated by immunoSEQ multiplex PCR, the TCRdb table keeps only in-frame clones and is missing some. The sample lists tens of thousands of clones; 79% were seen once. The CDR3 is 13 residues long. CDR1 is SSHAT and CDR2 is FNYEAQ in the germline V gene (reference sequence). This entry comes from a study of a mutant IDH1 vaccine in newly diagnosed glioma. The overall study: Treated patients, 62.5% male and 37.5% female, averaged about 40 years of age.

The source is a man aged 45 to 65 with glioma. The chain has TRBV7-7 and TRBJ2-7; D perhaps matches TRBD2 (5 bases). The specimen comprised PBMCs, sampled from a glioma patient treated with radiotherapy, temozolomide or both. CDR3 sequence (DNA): TGTGCTAGCAGCCTAGCACAGTCGGGCGAGCAGTACTTC. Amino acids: CASSLAQSGEQYF.